Given below is one T cell receptor (beta chain) in context. The source of the sample is a study of T cells expressing NK-cell markers. Across the study: Underlying the TCR beta repertoires were sorted CD3+CD56+NKG2C+, CD3+CD56+NKG2C- and CD3+CD56-NKG2C+ T cells.

The CDR3 covers 16 residues. TCRdb reanalyzed the 5' RACE reads and collapses them to one entry per CDR3 protein, without DNA. The table for this sample gives 500,000 to 700,000 distinct CDR3 sequences. Sequenced sample: blood T cells: a sorted CD56 or NKG2C T cell subset, CD4+ or CD8+ T cells, or bulk PBMC T cells (not recorded which). This chain connects TRBV12-3 or TRBV12-4 to TRBJ1-4; TCRdb reports TRBD1, a call that lacks DNA to check it against. This TCR was sampled from a man aged 18 to 29 in good health. CDR3 region: CASSQIPGQPNEKLFF.